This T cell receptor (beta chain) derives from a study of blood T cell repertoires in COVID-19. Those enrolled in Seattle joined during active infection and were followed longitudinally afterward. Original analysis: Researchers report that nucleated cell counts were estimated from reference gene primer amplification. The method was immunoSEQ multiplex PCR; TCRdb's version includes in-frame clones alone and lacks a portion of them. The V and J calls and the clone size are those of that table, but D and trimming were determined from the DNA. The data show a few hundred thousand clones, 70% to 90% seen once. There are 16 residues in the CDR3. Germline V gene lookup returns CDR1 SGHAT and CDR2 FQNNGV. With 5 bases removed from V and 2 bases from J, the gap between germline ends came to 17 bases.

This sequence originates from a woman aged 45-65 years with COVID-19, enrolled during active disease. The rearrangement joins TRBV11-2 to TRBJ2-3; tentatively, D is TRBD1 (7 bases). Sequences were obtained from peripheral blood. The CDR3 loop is CASSLRGAAPTDTQYF. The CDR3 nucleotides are TGTGCCAGCAGCCTCAGGGGGGCAGCCCCCACAGATACGCAGTATTTT.